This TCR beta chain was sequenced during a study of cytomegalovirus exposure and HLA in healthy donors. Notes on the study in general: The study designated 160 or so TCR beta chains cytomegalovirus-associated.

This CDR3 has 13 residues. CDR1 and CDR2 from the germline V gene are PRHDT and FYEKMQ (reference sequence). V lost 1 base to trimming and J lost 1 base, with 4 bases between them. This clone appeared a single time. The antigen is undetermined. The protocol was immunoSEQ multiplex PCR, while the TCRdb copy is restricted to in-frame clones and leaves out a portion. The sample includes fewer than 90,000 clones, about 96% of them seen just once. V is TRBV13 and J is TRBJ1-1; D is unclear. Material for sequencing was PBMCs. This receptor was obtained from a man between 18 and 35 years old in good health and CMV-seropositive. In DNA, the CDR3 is TGTGCCAGCAGCTTAGAGCAGAACACTGAAGCTTTCTTT. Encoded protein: CASSLEQNTEAFF.